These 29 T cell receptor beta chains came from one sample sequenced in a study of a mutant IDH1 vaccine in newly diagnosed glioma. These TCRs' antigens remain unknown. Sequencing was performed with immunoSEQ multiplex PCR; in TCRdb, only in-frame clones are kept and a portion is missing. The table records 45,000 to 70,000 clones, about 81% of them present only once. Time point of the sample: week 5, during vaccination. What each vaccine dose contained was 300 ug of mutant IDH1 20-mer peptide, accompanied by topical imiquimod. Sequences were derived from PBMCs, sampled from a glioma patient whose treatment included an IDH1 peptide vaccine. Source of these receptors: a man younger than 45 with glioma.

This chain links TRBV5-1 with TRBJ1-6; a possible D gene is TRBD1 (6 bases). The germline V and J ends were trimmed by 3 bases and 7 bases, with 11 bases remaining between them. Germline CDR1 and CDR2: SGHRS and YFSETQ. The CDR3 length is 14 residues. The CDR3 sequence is CASSSSTGNSPLHF. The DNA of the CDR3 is TGCGCCAGCAGCTCGTCCACAGGGAATTCACCCCTCCACTTT.

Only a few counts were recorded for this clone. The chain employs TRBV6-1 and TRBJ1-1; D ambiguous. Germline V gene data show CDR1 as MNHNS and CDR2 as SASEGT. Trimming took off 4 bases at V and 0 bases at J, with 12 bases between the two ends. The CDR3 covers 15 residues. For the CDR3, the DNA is TGTGCCAGCAGTGGTCAGACTTCCTTGAACACTGAAGCTTTCTTT. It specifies CASSGQTSLNTEAFF.

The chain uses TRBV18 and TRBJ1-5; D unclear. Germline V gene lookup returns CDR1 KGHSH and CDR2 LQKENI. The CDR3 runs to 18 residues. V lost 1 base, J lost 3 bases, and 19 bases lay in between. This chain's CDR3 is CASSPRQSFSGSNQPQHF. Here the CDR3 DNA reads TGTGCCAGCTCACCACGGCAAAGTTTCTCCGGCTCCAATCAGCCCCAGCATTTT. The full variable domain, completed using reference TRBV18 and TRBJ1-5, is NAGVMQNPRHLVRRRGQEARLRCSPMKGHSHVYWYRQLPEEGLKFMVYLQKENIIDESGMPKERFSAEFPKEGPSILRIQQVVRGDSAAYFCASSPRQSFSGSNQPQHFGDGTRLSIL.

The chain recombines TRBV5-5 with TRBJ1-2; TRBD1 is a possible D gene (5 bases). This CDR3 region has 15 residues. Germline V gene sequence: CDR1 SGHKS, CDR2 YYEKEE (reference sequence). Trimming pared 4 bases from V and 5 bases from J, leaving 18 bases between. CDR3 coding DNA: TGTGCCAGCAGCCTGGGACCGCTGACCTCTTATGGCTACACCTTC. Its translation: CASSLGPLTSYGYTF.

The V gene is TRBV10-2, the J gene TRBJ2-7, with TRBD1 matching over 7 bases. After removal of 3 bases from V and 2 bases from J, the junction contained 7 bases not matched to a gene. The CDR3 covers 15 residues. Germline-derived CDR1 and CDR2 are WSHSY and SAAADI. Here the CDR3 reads CASSDGWQGAYEQYF. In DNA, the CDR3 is TGCGCCAGCAGTGATGGTTGGCAGGGGGCCTACGAGCAGTACTTC.

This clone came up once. The CDR3 DNA is TGCGCCAGCAGAGGCCCCCTTCGGGAAACTGAAGCTTTCTTT. It specifies CASRGPLRETEAFF. The chain recombines TRBV4-1 with TRBJ1-1; D not resolved. The CDR3 runs 14 residues. CDR1 is MGHRA, CDR2 YSYEKL, per germline. V was clipped by 6 bases and J by 5 bases, with 16 bases between them.

CDR3 coding DNA: TGTGCCAGCAGCTTAAACAGGGAGGCCTACAATGAGCAGTTCTTC. This codes for CASSLNREAYNEQFF. The chain uses TRBV11-3 and TRBJ2-1, with D tentatively TRBD1 or TRBD2 (6 bases each). Germline V lookup: CDR1 SGHNT, CDR2 YENEEA. The V gene lost 2 bases and the J gene lost 2 bases, with 10 bases spanning the gap. The CDR3 runs 15 residues.

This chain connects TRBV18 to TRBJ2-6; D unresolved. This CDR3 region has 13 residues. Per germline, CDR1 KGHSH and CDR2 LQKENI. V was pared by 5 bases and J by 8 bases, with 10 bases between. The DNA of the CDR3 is TGTGCCAGCTCAGCCGCCGTGACCAACGTCCTGACTTTC. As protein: CASSAAVTNVLTF.

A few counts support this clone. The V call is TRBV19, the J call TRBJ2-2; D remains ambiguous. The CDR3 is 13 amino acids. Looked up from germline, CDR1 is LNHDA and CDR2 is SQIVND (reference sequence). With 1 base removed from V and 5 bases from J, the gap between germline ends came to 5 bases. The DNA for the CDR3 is TGTGCCAGTAGTATAGTTGGGACCGGGGAGCTGTTTTTT. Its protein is CASSIVGTGELFF.

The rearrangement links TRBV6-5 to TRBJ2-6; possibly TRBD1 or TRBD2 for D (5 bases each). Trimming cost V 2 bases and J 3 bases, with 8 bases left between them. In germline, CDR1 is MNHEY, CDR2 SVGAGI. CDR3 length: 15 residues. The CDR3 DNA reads TGTGCCAGCAGTTACGGGGGTGATGGGGCCAACGTCCTGACTTTC. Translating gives CASSYGGDGANVLTF.

CDR3: CASSLGGTGRTEAFF. CDR3 in DNA: TGTGCCAGCAGCTTAGGCGGGACAGGGCGTACTGAAGCTTTCTTT. J is TRBJ1-1 and V is TRBV7-9; 9 bases fit TRBD1. The CDR3 covers 15 residues. Germline CDR1 is SEHNR and CDR2 is FQNEAQ (reference sequence). After removal of 1 base from V and 5 bases from J, the junction contained 5 bases not matched to a gene.

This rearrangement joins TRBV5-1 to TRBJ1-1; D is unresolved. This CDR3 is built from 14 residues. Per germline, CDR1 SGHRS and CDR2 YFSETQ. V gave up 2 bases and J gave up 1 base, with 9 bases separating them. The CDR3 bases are TGCGCCAGCAGCTTCCAGCGGAGGAACACTGAAGCTTTCTTT. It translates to CASSFQRRNTEAFF.

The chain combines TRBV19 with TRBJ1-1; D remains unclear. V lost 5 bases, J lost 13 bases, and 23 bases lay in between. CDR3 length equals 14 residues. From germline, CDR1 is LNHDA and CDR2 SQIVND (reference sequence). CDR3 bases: TGTGCCAGTAGTCCCCCCGGAGGGAGGGTGCGGGGTTTCTTT. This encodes CASSPPGGRVRGFF.

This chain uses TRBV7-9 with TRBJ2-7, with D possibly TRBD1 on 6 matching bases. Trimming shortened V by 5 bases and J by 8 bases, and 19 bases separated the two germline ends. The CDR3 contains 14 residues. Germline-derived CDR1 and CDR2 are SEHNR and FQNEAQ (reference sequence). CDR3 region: CASSPGVGQGKQYF. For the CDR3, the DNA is TGTGCCAGCAGCCCAGGAGTCGGGCAGGGGAAGCAGTACTTC.

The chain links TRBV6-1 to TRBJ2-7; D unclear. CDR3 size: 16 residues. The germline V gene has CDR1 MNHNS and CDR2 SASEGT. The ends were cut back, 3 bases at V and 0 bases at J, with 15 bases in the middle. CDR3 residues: CASSDWGASFSYEQYF. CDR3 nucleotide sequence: TGTGCCAGCAGTGATTGGGGTGCCTCTTTCTCCTACGAGCAGTACTTC.

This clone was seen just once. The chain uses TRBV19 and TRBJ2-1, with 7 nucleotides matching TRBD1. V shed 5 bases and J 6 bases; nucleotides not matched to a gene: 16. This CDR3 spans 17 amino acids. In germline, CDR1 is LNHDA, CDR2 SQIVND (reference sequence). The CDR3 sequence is CASSDRDNFRTVNEQFF. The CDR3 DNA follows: TGTGCCAGTAGTGACAGGGACAACTTTCGTACAGTCAATGAGCAGTTCTTC.

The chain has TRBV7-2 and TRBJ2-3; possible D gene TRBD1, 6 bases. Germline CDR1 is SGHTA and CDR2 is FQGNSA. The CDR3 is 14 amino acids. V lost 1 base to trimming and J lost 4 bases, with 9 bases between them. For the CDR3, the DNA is TGTGCCAGCAGCTTAGACAGGGCCGCAGATACGCAGTATTTT. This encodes CASSLDRAADTQYF.

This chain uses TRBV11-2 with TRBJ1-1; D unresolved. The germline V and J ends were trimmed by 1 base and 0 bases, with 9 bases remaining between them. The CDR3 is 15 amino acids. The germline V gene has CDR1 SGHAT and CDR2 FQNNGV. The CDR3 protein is CASSLVAGLNTEAFF. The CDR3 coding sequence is TGTGCCAGCAGCTTAGTGGCGGGCCTGAACACTGAAGCTTTCTTT. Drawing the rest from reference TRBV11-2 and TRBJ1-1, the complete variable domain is EAGVAQSPRYKIIEKRQSVAFWCNPISGHATLYWYQQILGQGPKLLIQFQNNGVVDDSQLPKDRFSAERLKGVDSTLKIQPAKLEDSAVYLCASSLVAGLNTEAFFGQGTRLTVV.

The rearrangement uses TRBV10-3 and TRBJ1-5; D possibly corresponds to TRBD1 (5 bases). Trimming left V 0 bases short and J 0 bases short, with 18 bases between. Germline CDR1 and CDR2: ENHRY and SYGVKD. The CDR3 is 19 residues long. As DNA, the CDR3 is TGTGCCATCAGTGAGTCGTGGGTGGCTGGGGGATATAGCAATCAGCCCCAGCATTTT. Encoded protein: CAISESWVAGGYSNQPQHF.

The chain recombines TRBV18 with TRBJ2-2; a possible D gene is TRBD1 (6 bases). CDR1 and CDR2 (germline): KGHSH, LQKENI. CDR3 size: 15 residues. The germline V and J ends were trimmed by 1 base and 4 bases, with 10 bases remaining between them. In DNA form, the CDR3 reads TGTGCCAGCTCACCACAGGGGGTCAGCACCGGGGAGCTGTTTTTT. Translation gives CASSPQGVSTGELFF.

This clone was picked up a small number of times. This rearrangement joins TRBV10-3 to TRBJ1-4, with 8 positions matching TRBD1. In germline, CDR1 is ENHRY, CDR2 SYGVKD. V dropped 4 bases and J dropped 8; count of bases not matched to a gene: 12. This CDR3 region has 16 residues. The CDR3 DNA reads TGTGCCATCAGTGGGGCAGGGGGCCTCTCCCAAGAAAAACTGTTTTTT. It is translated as CAISGAGGLSQEKLFF.

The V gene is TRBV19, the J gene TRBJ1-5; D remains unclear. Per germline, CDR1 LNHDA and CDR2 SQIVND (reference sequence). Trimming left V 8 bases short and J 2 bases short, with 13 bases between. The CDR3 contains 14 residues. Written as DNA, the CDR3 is TGTGCCAGTGGTGTGTGGCCAGGCAATCAGCCCCAGCATTTT. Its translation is CASGVWPGNQPQHF.

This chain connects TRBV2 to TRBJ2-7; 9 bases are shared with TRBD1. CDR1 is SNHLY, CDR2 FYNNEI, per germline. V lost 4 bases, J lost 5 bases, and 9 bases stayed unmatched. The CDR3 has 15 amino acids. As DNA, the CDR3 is TGTGCCAGCAGTGTTGGTGGGACAGGGCGCAACGAGCAGTACTTC. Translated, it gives CASSVGGTGRNEQYF.

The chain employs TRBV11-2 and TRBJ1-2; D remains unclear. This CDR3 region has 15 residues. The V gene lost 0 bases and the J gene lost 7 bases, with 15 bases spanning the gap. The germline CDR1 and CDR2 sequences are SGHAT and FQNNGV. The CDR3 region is CASSLDRDPGGGYTF. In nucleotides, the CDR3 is TGTGCCAGCAGCTTAGACAGAGACCCCGGCGGTGGCTACACCTTC.

This chain's CDR3 is CASSPPLEGYTF. The CDR3 DNA reads as TGTGCCAGCAGCCCCCCCCTGGAGGGCTACACCTTC. The chain has TRBV7-2 and TRBJ1-2; D remains unclear. This CDR3 is built from 12 residues. Trimming left V 5 bases short and J 8 bases short, with 12 bases between. Looked up from germline, CDR1 is SGHTA and CDR2 is FQGNSA.

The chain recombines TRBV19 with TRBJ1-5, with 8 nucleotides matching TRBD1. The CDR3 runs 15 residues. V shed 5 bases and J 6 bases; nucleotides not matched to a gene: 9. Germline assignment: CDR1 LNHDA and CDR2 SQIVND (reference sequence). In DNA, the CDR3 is TGTGCCAGTAGTGTTCCAGGGGGCTGGGGTCAGCCCCAGCATTTT. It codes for CASSVPGGWGQPQHF.

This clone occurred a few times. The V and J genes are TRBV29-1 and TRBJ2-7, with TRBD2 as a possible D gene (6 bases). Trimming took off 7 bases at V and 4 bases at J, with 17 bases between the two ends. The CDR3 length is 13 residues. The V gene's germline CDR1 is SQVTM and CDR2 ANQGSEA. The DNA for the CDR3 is TGCAGCGCCACAGTGGGGGGAAGTTACGAGCAGTACTTC. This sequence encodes CSATVGGSYEQYF.

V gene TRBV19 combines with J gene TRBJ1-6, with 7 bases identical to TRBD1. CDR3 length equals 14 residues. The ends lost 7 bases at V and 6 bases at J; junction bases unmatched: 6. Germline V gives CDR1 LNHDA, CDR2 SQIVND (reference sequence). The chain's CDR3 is CASNFDRANSPLHF. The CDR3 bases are TGTGCCAGTAATTTTGACAGGGCTAATTCACCCCTCCACTTT.

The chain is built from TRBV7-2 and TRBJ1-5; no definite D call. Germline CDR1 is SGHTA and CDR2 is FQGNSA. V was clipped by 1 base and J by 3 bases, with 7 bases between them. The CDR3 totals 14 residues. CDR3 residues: CASSLGVNNQPQHF. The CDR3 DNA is TGTGCCAGCAGCTTAGGGGTTAACAATCAGCCCCAGCATTTT.